This T cell receptor (beta chain) was observed in a study of blood T cell repertoires in COVID-19. Overall study: Italy, Spain and the United States were the sources of the convalescent and acute COVID-19 samples.

Authors' data handling: Estimation of nucleated cell counts relied on the amplification of reference gene primers. Assay: immunoSEQ multiplex PCR; the TCRdb copy retains only in-frame clones and omits some. V and J calls and clone size follow that table, whereas D and trimming were derived from the DNA. The sample holds about 170,000 clones, over 70% seen once. The sample taken for sequencing was peripheral blood. This clonotype was obtained from an elderly woman with active or convalescent COVID-19.

The CDR3 nucleotides read TGTGCCAGCTCACCTCGGGACAGCCCCGGGGATCAAGAGACCCAGTACTTC. Residues: CASSPRDSPGDQETQYF. The V and J genes are TRBV18 and TRBJ2-5; 7 bases line up with TRBD1. CDR1 and CDR2 from the germline V gene are KGHSH and LQKENI. The J segment lost 2 bases and the V segment lost 3 bases, leaving 12 bases of the junction unmatched. This CDR3 spans 17 amino acids.